This T cell receptor beta chain was profiled in a study of OX40 agonist ivuxolimab in advanced cancers. Study-level background: The costimulatory receptor OX40 (CD134) was targeted by ivuxolimab, a fully human IgG2 agonistic monoclonal antibody. Peripheral TCRbeta sequencing aimed to test whether ivuxolimab altered TCR sequence diversity and caused clonal T-cell expansion. Among the 50 to 55 dose-escalation patients, 19 had hepatocellular carcinoma, around 15 melanoma, 9 renal cell carcinoma and 9 head and neck cancer. The dose-escalation cohort was 82.7% male with a mean age of roughly 60 years, ranging from roughly 20 to 80. Patients were allowed to have had prior anti-PD-1, anti-PD-L1 or anti-CTLA-4 therapy, and 40% to 45% of the dose-escalation patients had previously received checkpoint inhibitors. Intravenous ivuxolimab was administered to patients every 2 weeks at six dose levels: 0.01, 0.1, 0.3, 1.5, 3 and 10 mg/kg. Partial responses were achieved by three dose-escalation patients, of whom one had hepatocellular carcinoma and two had cutaneous melanoma. The paper describes the monotherapy dose-escalation part (N of about 50 patients) of the phase I trial of ivuxolimab.

The CDR3 covers 14 residues, taking in both the cysteine and the phenylalanine. The CDR3 DNA has 42 bases and is translated from base 1. Taken from the germline V gene, the CDR1 and CDR2 loops are MNHEY and SVGAGI. Trimming takes 5 bases from V and 5 bases from J, and the germline ends sit 15 bases apart. For sequencing of the TCRbeta CDR3 region, genomic DNA was extracted from the sorted cells. The immunoSEQ Assay was used for sequencing of TCRbeta CDR3 regions. TCRdb took over this immuneACCESS table, retaining in-frame rearrangements with V and J assigned. Such tables are incomplete; in checked studies, under half of the missing clones stem from an unresolved V gene, and the remainder is unexplained. The table for this sample lists fewer than 20,000 clones; about 70% of them were counted only once. The ten largest clonotypes hold 15% to 20% of the sample. Beyond this particular receptor, the publication reports: Which antigens the clonally expanded peripheral T cells were specific for was not determined. In partial responders in the 0.1-3.0 mg/kg groups, normalized peripheral clonal expansion was found to be among the lowest, especially among CD8+ T cells. After ivuxolimab, CD8+ T cells had more expanded clones than CD4+ T cells on average. At doses of 0.1 to 3.0 mg/kg, clonal expansion of both CD4+ and CD8+ blood T cells was observed from baseline to week 6. Low levels of normalized T-cell clonal expansion were also seen in some nonresponding patients.

This clone was counted a few times. Its antigen is unknown. No qualities accompany the bases; no much larger clone lies one base away. The trial excluded patients who had a history of autoimmune disease or were on systemic immunosuppression. Peripheral blood for TCR sequencing was drawn from every dose cohort at baseline, at cycle 4 day 1 and at cycle 7 day 1. Samples were obtained from an open-label, multicenter, first-in-human phase I dose-escalation trial of ivuxolimab. Adults with locally advanced or metastatic melanoma, renal cell carcinoma, hepatocellular carcinoma or head and neck squamous cell carcinoma were enrolled in the trial. CD4+ and CD8+ T cells were sorted separately from peripheral blood before TCR sequencing.

Sequenced material: CD4+ or CD8+ T cells sorted from blood, taken in a trial of the OX40 agonist ivuxolimab. The source is an adult with an advanced solid tumor such as melanoma, head and neck, liver or kidney cancer. This sequence uses TRBV6-5 and TRBJ2-5, with no D gene named confidently. The DNA reads as follows: TGTGCCAGCAGTGAAAACGTCTCCGGGGAGACCCAGTACTTC. Its protein is CASSENVSGETQYF.